The 10 T cell receptor beta chains listed next were all sequenced from one sample in a study of blood T cell repertoires in COVID-19. Profiling relied on immunoSEQ multiplex PCR, and the TCRdb table lists in-frame clones only, not all of them. The sample gives under 80,000 clones, about 90% of which show up once; roughly an eighth is in the top ten. Sample: peripheral blood. Source of these receptors: a human donor in a cohort sampled during active COVID-19.

This clone turned up a few times. The chain couples TRBV27 to TRBJ1-5, with TRBD1 matching 8 bases. The CDR3 contains 16 residues. Trimming at V came to 6 bases and at J to 0 bases, leaving 7 bases not matched to a gene. CDR1 is MNHEY and CDR2 is SMNVEV in the germline V gene (reference sequence). CDR3 DNA sequence: TGTGCCAGCAGAAAAGACAGGGGTTATAGCAATCAGCCCCAGCATTTT. Translation gives CASRKDRGYSNQPQHF.

V is TRBV11-2 and J is TRBJ2-1; maybe TRBD1 (6 bases). V gave up 1 base and J gave up 10 bases, with 17 bases separating them. CDR3 size: 15 residues. The V gene's germline CDR1 is SGHAT and CDR2 FQNNGV. This CDR3 reads CASSLGLRGSREQFF. The CDR3 DNA reads TGTGCCAGCAGCTTAGGCCTCAGGGGCTCAAGGGAGCAGTTCTTC.

Notes on this clone: The same CDR3 can be traced to other DNA sequences in this sample. The genes are TRBV28 and TRBJ1-4; weak D call: TRBD1 (5 bases). This CDR3 has 14 residues. The V gene lost 9 bases and the J gene lost 0 bases, with 11 bases spanning the gap. The germline CDR1 and CDR2 sequences are MDHEN and SYDVKM. This CDR3 reads CASETGATNEKLFF. The CDR3 nucleotides are TGTGCCAGTGAAACAGGTGCAACTAATGAAAAACTGTTTTTT. Based on the CDR3 plus reference TRBV28 and TRBJ1-4, the full variable domain is DVKVTQSSRYLVKRTGEKVFLECVQDMDHENMFWYRQDPGLGLRLIYFSYDVKMKEKGDIPEGYSVSREKKERFSLILESASTNQTSMYLCASETGATNEKLFFGSGTQLSVL.

The V call is TRBV11-2, the J call TRBJ2-3; TRBD1 aligns across 7 bases. J gave up 6 bases and V 5 bases, and 11 bases lay outside the gene matches. Germline V gene sequence: CDR1 SGHAT, CDR2 FQNNGV. CDR3 length equals 15 residues. CDR3 region: CASSRQGPPGDTQYF. Written as DNA, the CDR3 is TGTGCCAGCAGCCGACAGGGCCCTCCAGGGGATACGCAGTATTTT. The full variable domain, with the rest looked up from reference TRBV11-2 and TRBJ2-3, is EAGVAQSPRYKIIEKRQSVAFWCNPISGHATLYWYQQILGQGPKLLIQFQNNGVVDDSQLPKDRFSAERLKGVDSTLKIQPAKLEDSAVYLCASSRQGPPGDTQYFGPGTRLTVL.

V gene TRBV4-1 combines with J gene TRBJ1-2, with D maybe TRBD1 (6 bases). CDR1 MGHRA and CDR2 YSYEKL come from the germline V gene. There are 15 residues in the CDR3. The V end was cut by 3 bases, the J end by 4 bases, with 15 bases between. In DNA form, the CDR3 reads TGCGCCAGCAGCCAGGTAGTTACAGGGTTCTATGGCTACACCTTC. Translating it yields CASSQVVTGFYGYTF.

This clone was recorded only once. The V and J genes are TRBV5-8 and TRBJ1-5, with 8 bases fitting TRBD1. V was pared by 1 base and J by 1 base, with 7 bases of the junction left unmatched. This CDR3 has 17 residues. CDR1 and CDR2 (germline): SGHTS, YDEGEE. For the CDR3, the DNA is TGTGCCAGCAGCTTGACAGGGGGATATTGGAGCAATCAGCCCCAGCATTTT. Amino acids: CASSLTGGYWSNQPQHF.

CDR3 coding DNA: TGTGCCACCAAAGAGTATCCGAGCGTTACAGAGACCCAGTACTTC. Translated: CATKEYPSVTETQYF. The chain is built from TRBV19 and TRBJ2-5; D is uncertain. Germline values: CDR1 LNHDA, CDR2 SQIVND (reference sequence). This CDR3 spans 15 amino acids. The V end was cut by 10 bases, the J end by 4 bases, with 22 bases between.

The chain recombines TRBV7-3 with TRBJ2-3; D remains unclear. Trimming stripped 1 base from V and 0 bases from J, with 14 bases between. This CDR3 has 17 amino acids. From germline, CDR1 is SGHTA and CDR2 FQGTGA. The CDR3 here is CASSLSPSATSTDTQYF. The CDR3, as DNA: TGTGCCAGCAGCTTAAGTCCCAGCGCCACTAGCACAGATACGCAGTATTTT.

The gene calls are TRBV2 and TRBJ1-6, with 7 bases matching TRBD1. The CDR3 loop spans 14 amino acids. The trim removed 4 bases at V and 7 bases at J, leaving 4 bases unmatched. From germline, CDR1 is SNHLY and CDR2 FYNNEI. The CDR3 spells CASSVGTENSPLHF. The CDR3 DNA reads TGTGCCAGCAGTGTGGGGACAGAGAATTCACCCCTCCACTTT.

This chain uses TRBV10-3 with TRBJ1-1, with D uncertain. Trimming removed 1 base from V and 5 bases from J, with 8 bases in between. The CDR3 covers 13 residues. Germline V gives CDR1 ENHRY, CDR2 SYGVKD. The CDR3 DNA follows: TGTGCCATCAGTGAGTACGTGGAGACTGAAGCTTTCTTT. Amino acid sequence: CAISEYVETEAFF.